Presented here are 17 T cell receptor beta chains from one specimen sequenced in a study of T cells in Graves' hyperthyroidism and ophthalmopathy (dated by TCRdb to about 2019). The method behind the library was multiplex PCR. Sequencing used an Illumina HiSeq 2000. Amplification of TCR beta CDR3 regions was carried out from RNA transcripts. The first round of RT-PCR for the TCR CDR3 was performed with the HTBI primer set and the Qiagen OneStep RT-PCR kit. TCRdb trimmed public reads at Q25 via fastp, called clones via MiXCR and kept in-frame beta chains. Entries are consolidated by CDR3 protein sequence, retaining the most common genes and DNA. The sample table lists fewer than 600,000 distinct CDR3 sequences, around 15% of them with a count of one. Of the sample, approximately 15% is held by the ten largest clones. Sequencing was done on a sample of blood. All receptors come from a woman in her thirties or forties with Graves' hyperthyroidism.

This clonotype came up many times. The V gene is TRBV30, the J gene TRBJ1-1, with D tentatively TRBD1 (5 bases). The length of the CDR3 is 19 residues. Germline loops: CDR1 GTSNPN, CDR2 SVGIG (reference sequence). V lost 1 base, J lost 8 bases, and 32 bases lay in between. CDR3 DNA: TGTGCCTGGAGTGCGATTTGGGGACCGGCCCTATACCAGCAGTTCGAAGCTTTCTTT. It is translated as CAWSAIWGPALYQQFEAFF.

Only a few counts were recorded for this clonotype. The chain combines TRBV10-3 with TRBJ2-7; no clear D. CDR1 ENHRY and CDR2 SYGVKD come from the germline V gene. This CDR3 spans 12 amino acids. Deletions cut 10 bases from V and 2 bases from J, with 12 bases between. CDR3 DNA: TGTGCCACCCGGACCTACCCCTACGAGCAGTACTTC. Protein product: CATRTYPYEQYF.

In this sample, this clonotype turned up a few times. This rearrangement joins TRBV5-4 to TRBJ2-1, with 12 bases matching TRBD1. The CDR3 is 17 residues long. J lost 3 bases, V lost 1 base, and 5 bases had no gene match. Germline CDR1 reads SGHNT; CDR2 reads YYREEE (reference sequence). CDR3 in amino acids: CASSLPGTGGGYNEQFF. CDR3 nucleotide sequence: TGTGCCAGCAGCTTGCCTGGGACAGGGGGCGGCTACAATGAGCAGTTCTTC.

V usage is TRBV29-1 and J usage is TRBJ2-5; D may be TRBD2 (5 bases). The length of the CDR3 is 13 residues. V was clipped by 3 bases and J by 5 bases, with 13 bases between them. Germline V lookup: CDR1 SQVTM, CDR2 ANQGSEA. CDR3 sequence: CSVDPSSAETQYF. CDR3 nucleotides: TGCAGCGTTGACCCTAGCAGTGCGGAGACCCAGTACTTC. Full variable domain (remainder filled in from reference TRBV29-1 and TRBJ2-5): SAVISQKPSRDICQRGTSLTIQCQVDSQVTMMFWYRQQPGQSLTLIATANQGSEATYESGFVIDKFPISRPNLTFSTLTVSNMSPEDSSIYLCSVDPSSAETQYFGPGTRLLVL.

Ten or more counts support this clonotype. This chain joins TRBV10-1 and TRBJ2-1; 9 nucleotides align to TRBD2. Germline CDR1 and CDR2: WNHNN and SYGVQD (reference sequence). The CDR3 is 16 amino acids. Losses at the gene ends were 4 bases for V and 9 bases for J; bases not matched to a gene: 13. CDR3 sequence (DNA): TGCGCCAGCAGTGTATCTGCGGGAGGGCGCTTTGGTGAGCAGTTCTTC. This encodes CASSVSAGGRFGEQFF.

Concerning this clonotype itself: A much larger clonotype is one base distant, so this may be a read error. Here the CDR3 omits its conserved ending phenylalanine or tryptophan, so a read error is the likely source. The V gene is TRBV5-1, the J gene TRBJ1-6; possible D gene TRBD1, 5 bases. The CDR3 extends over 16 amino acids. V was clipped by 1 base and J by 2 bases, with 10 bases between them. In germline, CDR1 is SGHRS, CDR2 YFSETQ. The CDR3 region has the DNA TGCGCCAGCAGCTTGACAGGATGGCCCTATAATTCACCCCTCCACCTT. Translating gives CASSLTGWPYNSPLHL.

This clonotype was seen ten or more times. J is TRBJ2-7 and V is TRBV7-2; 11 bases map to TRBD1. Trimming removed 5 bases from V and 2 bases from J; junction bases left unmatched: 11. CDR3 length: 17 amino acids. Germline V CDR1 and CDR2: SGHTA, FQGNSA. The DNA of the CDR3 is TGTGCCAGCAGCCCTAGTTTGGGACAGGGGGTTCCCTACGAGCAGTACTTC. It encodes CASSPSLGQGVPYEQYF.

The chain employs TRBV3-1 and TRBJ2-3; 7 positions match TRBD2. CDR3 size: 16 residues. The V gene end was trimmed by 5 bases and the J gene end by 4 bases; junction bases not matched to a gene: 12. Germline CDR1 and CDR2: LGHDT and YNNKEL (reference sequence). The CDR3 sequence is CASSSSGRSFADTQYF. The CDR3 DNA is TGTGCCAGCAGCTCTAGCGGAAGGTCGTTCGCAGATACGCAGTATTTT.

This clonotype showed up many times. CDR3 DNA sequence: TGTGCCAGCAGCCCCGAGGGCCCCGGGGAGCAGTTCTTC. Its protein product is CASSPEGPGEQFF. The rearrangement joins TRBV9 to TRBJ2-1, with TRBD2 as a possible D gene (5 bases). V was pared by 4 bases and J by 10 bases, with 15 bases between. This CDR3 region has 13 residues. The germline V gene has CDR1 SGDLS and CDR2 YYNGEE.

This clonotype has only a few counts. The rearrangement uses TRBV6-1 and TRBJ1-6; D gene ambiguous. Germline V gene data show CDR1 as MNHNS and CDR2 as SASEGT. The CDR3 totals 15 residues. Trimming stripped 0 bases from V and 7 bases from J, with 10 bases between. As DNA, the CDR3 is TGTGCCAGCAGTGAAGCCACGGGTTGGAATTCACCCCTCCACTTT. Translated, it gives CASSEATGWNSPLHF.

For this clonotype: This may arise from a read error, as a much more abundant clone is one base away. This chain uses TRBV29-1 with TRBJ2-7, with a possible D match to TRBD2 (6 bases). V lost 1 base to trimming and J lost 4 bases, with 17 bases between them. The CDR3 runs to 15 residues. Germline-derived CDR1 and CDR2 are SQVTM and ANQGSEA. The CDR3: CSVEVRNGGEYEQYF. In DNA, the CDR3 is TGCAGCGTTGAAGTCCGAAACGGCGGGGAGTACGAGCAGTACTTC.

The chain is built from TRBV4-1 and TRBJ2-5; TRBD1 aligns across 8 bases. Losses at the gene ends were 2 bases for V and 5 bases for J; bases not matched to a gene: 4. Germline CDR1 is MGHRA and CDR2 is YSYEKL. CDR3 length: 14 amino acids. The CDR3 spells CASSQYRGYETQYF. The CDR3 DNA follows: TGCGCCAGCAGCCAATACAGGGGGTACGAGACCCAGTACTTC.

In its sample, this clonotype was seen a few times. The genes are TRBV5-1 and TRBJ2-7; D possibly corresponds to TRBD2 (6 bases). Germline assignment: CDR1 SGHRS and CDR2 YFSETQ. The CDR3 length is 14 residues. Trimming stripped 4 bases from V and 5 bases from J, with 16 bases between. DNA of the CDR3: TGCGCCAGCAGCCGGACGGCGGGGAGCGACGAGCAGTACTTC. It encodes CASSRTAGSDEQYF.

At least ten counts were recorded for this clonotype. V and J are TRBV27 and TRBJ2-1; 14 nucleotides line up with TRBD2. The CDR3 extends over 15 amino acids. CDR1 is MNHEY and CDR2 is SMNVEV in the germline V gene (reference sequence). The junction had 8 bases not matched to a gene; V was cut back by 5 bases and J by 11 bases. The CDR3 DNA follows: TGTGCCAGCAGTCCCGGGACTAGCGGGAGCACAAAGCAGTTCTTC. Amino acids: CASSPGTSGSTKQFF.

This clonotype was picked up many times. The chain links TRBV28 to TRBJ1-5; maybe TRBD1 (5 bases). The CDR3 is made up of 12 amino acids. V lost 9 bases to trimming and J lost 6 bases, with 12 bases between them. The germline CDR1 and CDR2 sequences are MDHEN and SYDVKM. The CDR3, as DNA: TGTGCCAGTGACGGGGGGGGTCAGCCCCAGCATTTT. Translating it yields CASDGGGQPQHF.

Here the CDR3 DNA reads TGTGCTAGTGGTCTAGACAGGGGAACTGAAGCTTTCTTT. It yields the protein CASGLDRGTEAFF. The rearrangement uses TRBV12-5 and TRBJ1-1, with TRBD1 matching 8 bases. The germline V gene has CDR1 LGHNT and CDR2 FRNRAP. This CDR3 is built from 13 residues. After removal of 5 bases from V and 5 bases from J, the junction contained 4 bases not matched to a gene. Filled out from reference TRBV12-5 and TRBJ1-1, the complete variable domain reads DARVTQTPRHKVTEMGQEVTMRCQPILGHNTVFWYRQTMMQGLELLAYFRNRAPLDDSGMPKDRFSAEMPDATLATLKIQPSEPRDSAVYFCASGLDRGTEAFFGQGTRLTVV.

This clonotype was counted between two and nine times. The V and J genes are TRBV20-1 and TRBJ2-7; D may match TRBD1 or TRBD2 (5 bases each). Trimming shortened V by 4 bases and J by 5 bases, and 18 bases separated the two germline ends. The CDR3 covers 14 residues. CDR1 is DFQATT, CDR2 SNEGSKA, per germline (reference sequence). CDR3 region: CSAKDPGSTNEQYF. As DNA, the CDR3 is TGCAGTGCTAAAGACCCAGGGAGTACAAACGAGCAGTACTTC.